This T cell receptor beta chain was observed in a study of graft-versus-host responses after intestinal transplantation. Whole-study context: Anti-thymocyte globulin induction preceded two to four years of tacrolimus and steroid maintenance in all recipients.

Study outcomes and limitations: Declines in HvG clones occurring early post-transplant were associated with peak circulating GvH clone levels. Individuals carrying graft-donor T cell macrochimerism showed high graft-versus-host to host-versus-graft clonal ratios in allografts.

A word on this clone: As yet, its antigen is unknown.

Germline V gene sequence: CDR1 MNHEY, CDR2 SVGAGI. The CDR3 runs to 15 residues. J lost 9 bases, V lost 0 bases, and 7 bases had no gene match. Here immunoSEQ multiplex PCR was the method, and the copy in TCRdb shows in-frame clones only, minus some. Of under 95,000 clones in the sample, roughly four fifths are singletons; the top ten hold 0.65% to 0.85%. The sequence came from a human donor who received an intestinal transplant. Sequenced here: unstimulated CD4+ T cells sorted from spleen or lymph node cells, sampled before intestinal transplant. The V gene is TRBV6-5, the J gene TRBJ1-2; 10 bases are shared with TRBD1. The CDR3 here is CASSYSTTGGLSYTF. In DNA form, the CDR3 reads TGTGCCAGCAGTTACTCGACGACAGGGGGCTTAAGCTACACCTTC.